This TCR beta chain was captured by sequencing in a study of blood T cell repertoires in COVID-19. The wider study: Whether acute or convalescent, the COVID-19 samples came from the United States, Italy and Spain. T cells, B-cell-depleted T cells, or PBMCs supplied cDNA or gDNA.

How the authors handled the data: Amplified reference gene primers provided the basis for estimating nucleated cell counts. Assay: immunoSEQ multiplex PCR; the TCRdb copy retains only in-frame clones and omits some. That table gives V, J and clone size, and the DNA gave D and trimming. The repertoire holds 250,000 to 350,000 clones, with about nine tenths as singletons. Losses at the gene ends were 3 bases for V and 9 bases for J; bases not matched to a gene: 1. The CDR3 runs 12 residues. CDR1 is SGDLS, CDR2 YYNGEE, per germline. J is TRBJ2-3 and V is TRBV9; 10 bases line up with TRBD2. The sequencing sample was made of peripheral blood. The source is a young woman with active or convalescent COVID-19. CDR3 bases: TGTGCCAGCAGCGCTAGCGGGGGCACGCAGTATTTT. It encodes CASSASGGTQYF.